This T cell receptor (beta chain) appears in the sequencing data of a study of a mutant IDH1 vaccine in newly diagnosed glioma. As to time point: week 23, last vaccination. Vaccine doses each comprised 300 ug of mutant IDH1 20-mer peptide, with topical imiquimod. Worth noting for this clone: Its antigen is as yet unknown.

The study, taken as a whole, reports: Pseudoprogression apparently lacked any relation to changes in top peripheral T cell clonotypes.

Trimming stripped 6 bases from V and 6 bases from J, with 17 bases between. CDR3 length equals 13 residues. The germline V gene encodes CDR1 SQVTM and CDR2 ANQGSEA. Data came from immunoSEQ multiplex PCR; TCRdb stores just in-frame clones and leaves some out. The sample shows under 70,000 clones, approximately 84% of them seen only once. The clonotype originates from a man aged 18 to 29 with glioma. The genes are TRBV29-1 and TRBJ1-1; TRBD1 might be the D (6 bases). This sample comprised PBMCs, obtained from a glioma patient whose treatment included an IDH1 peptide vaccine. The chain's CDR3 is CSVGPTGLAEAFF. In DNA, the CDR3 is TGCAGCGTGGGACCCACAGGGCTAGCTGAAGCTTTCTTT.